This TCR beta chain was sequenced during a study of blood T cell repertoires in COVID-19. Study overall: Whether acute or convalescent, the COVID-19 samples came from the United States, Italy and Spain.

In the original processing: Reference gene primers were amplified, and this amplification served to estimate nucleated cell counts. Profiling relied on immunoSEQ multiplex PCR, and the TCRdb table lists in-frame clones only, not all of them. Clonal size and the V and J genes are those of that table, whereas D and trimming came from the DNA. The table records 150,000 to 200,000 clones, about 88% of them present only once. In this sample, this clone turned up once. The CDR3 has 16 residues. J gave up 4 bases and V 4 bases, and 5 bases lay outside the gene matches. Germline values: CDR1 LGHDT, CDR2 YNNKEL (reference sequence).

This clonotype was sampled from a man between 65 and 85 years old with active or convalescent COVID-19. V is TRBV3-1 (or the pseudogene TRBV3-2) and J is TRBJ2-3; TRBD2 agrees at 13 bases. The material sequenced was peripheral blood. As DNA, the CDR3 is TGTGCCAGCAGCCCGACTAGCGGGGGGCTCTCAGATACGCAGTATTTT. It is translated as CASSPTSGGLSDTQYF.